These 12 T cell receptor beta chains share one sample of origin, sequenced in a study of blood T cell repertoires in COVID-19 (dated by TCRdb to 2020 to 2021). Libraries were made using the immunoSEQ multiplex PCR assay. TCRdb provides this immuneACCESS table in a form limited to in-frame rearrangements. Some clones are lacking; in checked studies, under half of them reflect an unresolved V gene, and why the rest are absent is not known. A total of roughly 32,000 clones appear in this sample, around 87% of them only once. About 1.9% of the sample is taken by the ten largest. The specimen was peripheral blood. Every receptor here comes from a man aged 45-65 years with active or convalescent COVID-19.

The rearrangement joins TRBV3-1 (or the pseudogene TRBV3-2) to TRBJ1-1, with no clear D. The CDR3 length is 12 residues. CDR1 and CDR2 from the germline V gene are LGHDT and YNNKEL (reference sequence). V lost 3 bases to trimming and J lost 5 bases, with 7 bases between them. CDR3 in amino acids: CASSHGLTEAFF. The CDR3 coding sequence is TGTGCCAGCAGCCACGGTTTGACTGAAGCTTTCTTT.

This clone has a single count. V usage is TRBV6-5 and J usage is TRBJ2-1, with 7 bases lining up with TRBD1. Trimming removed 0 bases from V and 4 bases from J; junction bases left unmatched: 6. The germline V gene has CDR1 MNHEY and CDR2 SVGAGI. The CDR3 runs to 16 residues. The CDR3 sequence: CASSYSVGQRYNEQFF. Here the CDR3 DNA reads TGTGCCAGCAGTTACTCGGTGGGACAGAGGTACAATGAGCAGTTCTTC.

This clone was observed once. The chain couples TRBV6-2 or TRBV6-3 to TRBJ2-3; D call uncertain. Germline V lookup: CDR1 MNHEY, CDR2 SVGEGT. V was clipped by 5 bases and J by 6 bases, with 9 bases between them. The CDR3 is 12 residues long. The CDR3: CASSLSRDTQYF. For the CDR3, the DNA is TGTGCCAGCAGTCTCTCCCGTGATACGCAGTATTTT.

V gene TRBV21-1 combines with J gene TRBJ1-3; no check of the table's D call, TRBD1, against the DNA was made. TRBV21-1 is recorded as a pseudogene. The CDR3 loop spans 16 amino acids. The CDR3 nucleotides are TGTGCCAGCAGCAAAGCCGGACAGTACTCTGGAAACACCATATATTTT. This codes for CASSKAGQYSGNTIYF.

CDR3 DNA sequence: TGTGCCACCCGACTAGCGGGGATTAGCACAGATACGCAGTATTTT. Translation: CATRLAGISTDTQYF. The rearrangement links TRBV19 to TRBJ2-3; 11 positions match TRBD2. The V gene end was trimmed by 10 bases and the J gene end by 0 bases; junction bases not matched to a gene: 6. This CDR3 contains 15 residues. Germline V gene sequence: CDR1 LNHDA, CDR2 SQIVND (reference sequence). The full variable domain, its missing parts supplied by reference TRBV19 and TRBJ2-3, is DGGITQSPKYLFRKEGQNVTLSCEQNLNHDAMYWYRQDPGQGLRLIYYSQIVNDFQKGDIAEGYSVSREKKESFPLTVTSAQKNPTAFYLCATRLAGISTDTQYFGPGTRLTVL.

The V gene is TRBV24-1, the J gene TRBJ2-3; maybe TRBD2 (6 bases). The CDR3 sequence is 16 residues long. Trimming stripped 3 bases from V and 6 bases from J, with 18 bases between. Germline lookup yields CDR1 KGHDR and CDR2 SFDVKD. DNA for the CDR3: TGTGCCACCAGTGATCCGGGGCGGGACCTCGTGGATACGCAGTATTTT. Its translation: CATSDPGRDLVDTQYF.

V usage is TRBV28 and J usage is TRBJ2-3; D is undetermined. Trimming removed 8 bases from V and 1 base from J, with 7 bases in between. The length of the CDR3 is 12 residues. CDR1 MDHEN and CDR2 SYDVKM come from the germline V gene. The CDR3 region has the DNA TGTGCCAGCGAGTACGGCACAGATACGCAGTATTTT. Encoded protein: CASEYGTDTQYF.

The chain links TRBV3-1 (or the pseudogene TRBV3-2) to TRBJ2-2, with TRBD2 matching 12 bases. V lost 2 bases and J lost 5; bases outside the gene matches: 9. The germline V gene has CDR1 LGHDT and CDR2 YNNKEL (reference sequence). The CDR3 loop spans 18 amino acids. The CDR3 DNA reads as TGTGCCAGCAGCCAAAAGGGACTAGCGGGCCTCAGAACCGGGGAGCTGTTTTTT. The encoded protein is CASSQKGLAGLRTGELFF.

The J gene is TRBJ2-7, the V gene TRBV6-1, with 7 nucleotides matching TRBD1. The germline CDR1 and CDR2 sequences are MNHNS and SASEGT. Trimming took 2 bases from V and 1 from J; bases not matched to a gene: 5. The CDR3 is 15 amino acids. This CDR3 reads CASSESSQGSYEQYF. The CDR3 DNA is TGTGCCAGCAGTGAAAGTTCACAGGGGTCCTACGAGCAGTACTTC.

Written as DNA, the CDR3 is TGTGCCAGCAGTTGGACTAGCGGTTCCTACGAGCAGTACTTC. It encodes CASSWTSGSYEQYF. V and J are TRBV7-2 and TRBJ2-7, with 10 bases matching TRBD2. The ends lost 6 bases at V and 1 base at J; junction bases unmatched: 3. Germline V gene data show CDR1 as SGHTA and CDR2 as FQGNSA. The CDR3 consists of 14 residues.

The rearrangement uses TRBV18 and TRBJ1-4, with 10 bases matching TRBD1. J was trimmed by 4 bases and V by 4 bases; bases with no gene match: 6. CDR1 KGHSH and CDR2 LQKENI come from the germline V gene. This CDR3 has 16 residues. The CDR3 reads CASSLRQGADNEKLFF. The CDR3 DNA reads TGTGCCAGCTCACTTCGACAGGGGGCGGATAATGAAAAACTGTTTTTT.

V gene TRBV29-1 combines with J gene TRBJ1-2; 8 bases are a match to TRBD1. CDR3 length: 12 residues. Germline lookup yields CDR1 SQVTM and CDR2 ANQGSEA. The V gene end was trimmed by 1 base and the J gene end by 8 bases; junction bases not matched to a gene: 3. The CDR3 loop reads CSVEGAGGGYTF. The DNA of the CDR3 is TGCAGCGTTGAAGGGGCAGGGGGCGGCTACACCTTC. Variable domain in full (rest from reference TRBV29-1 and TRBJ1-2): SAVISQKPSRDICQRGTSLTIQCQVDSQVTMMFWYRQQPGQSLTLIATANQGSEATYESGFVIDKFPISRPNLTFSTLTVSNMSPEDSSIYLCSVEGAGGGYTFGSGTRLTVV.